The 26 T cell receptor beta chains listed next were all sequenced from one sample in a study of blood T cell repertoires in COVID-19 (dated by TCRdb to between 2020 and 2021). Libraries were made using the immunoSEQ multiplex PCR assay. The immuneACCESS repertoire file appears here via TCRdb, limited to in-frame rearrangements. These files lack a portion of the clones; in checked studies, under half of the deficit traces to unresolved V genes, and the cause of the others is not known. The sample table shows fewer than 450,000 clones, and roughly 88% are seen once. The ten largest account for roughly 0.66% of the sample. Input material: PBMCs or T cells enriched from blood (not recorded which). The receptor set was obtained from a man between 18 and 29 years old who had recovered from COVID-19.

The chain combines TRBV18 with TRBJ1-1; 9 bases are a match to TRBD1. The V segment lost 2 bases and the J segment 0 bases; nucleotides outside the gene matches: 7. The CDR3 loop spans 17 amino acids. In germline, CDR1 is KGHSH, CDR2 LQKENI. The CDR3 DNA reads as TGTGCCAGCTCACCAGGGACAGGGTCGTCCATGAACACTGAAGCTTTCTTT. Translation: CASSPGTGSSMNTEAFF.

The rearrangement links TRBV7-2 to TRBJ2-1; D possibly corresponds to TRBD2 (6 bases). The V gene's germline CDR1 is SGHTA and CDR2 FQGNSA. Between the trimmed V and J ends, which lost 2 bases and 8 bases, there was a span of 10 bases. The CDR3 totals 13 residues. The CDR3 protein is CASSLRRADEQFF. The CDR3 bases are TGTGCCAGCAGCTTAAGGAGGGCCGATGAGCAGTTCTTC. The full variable domain, with the rest looked up from reference TRBV7-2 and TRBJ2-1, is GAGVSQSPSNKVTEKGKDVELRCDPISGHTALYWYRQSLGQGLEFLIYFQGNSAPDKSGLPSDRFSAERTGGSVSTLTIQRTQQEDSAVYLCASSLRRADEQFFGPGTRLTVL.

The rearrangement uses TRBV6-4 and TRBJ1-1; TRBD1 agrees at 10 bases. The CDR3 length is 14 residues. Germline CDR1 is MRHNA and CDR2 is SNTAGT. Germline trimming cut 6 bases from V and 2 bases from J; bases unmatched to any gene: 3. The DNA for the CDR3 is TGTGCCAGCAGGAGGGACAGGGGAAACACTGAAGCTTTCTTT. It codes for CASRRDRGNTEAFF.

This clone appeared once. The chain combines TRBV19 with TRBJ1-1; 7 nucleotides align to TRBD1. The CDR3 contains 16 residues. The V and J ends lost 7 bases and 1 base, in that order; junction bases with no gene match: 12. Germline values: CDR1 LNHDA, CDR2 SQIVND (reference sequence). Here the CDR3 DNA reads TGTGCCAGTAAAAAGGGGACAGAGATACCGAACACTGAAGCTTTCTTT. It translates to CASKKGTEIPNTEAFF.

DNA for the CDR3: TGTGCCAGCAGCCATCCCCTAGCGGGAGGCCACGAGCAGTACTTC. Protein product: CASSHPLAGGHEQYF. The chain employs TRBV11-2 and TRBJ2-7; 11 bases line up with TRBD2. V lost 5 bases to trimming and J lost 5 bases; unmatched junction nucleotides: 8. This CDR3 contains 15 residues. Germline CDR1 reads SGHAT; CDR2 reads FQNNGV.

V is TRBV12-5 and J is TRBJ1-1; 10 bases fit TRBD1. The CDR3 is 15 amino acids. V gave up 5 bases and J gave up 8 bases; unmatched junction bases: 11. Germline V CDR1 and CDR2: LGHNT, FRNRAP. The CDR3 protein is CASGIHRDRGFEAFF. The CDR3 region has the DNA TGTGCTAGTGGTATCCACCGGGACAGGGGCTTCGAAGCTTTCTTT.

The chain recombines TRBV30 with TRBJ2-1, with 8 bases aligning to TRBD1. Germline loops: CDR1 GTSNPN, CDR2 SVGIG (reference sequence). The CDR3 runs 14 residues. The V segment lost 5 bases and the J segment 3 bases; nucleotides outside the gene matches: 6. CDR3: CAWGSGTGYNEQFF. The CDR3 nucleotides are TGTGCCTGGGGGTCGGGGACAGGCTACAATGAGCAGTTCTTC. Together with reference TRBV30 and TRBJ2-1, the CDR3 gives the full variable domain: SQTIHQWPATLVQPVGSPLSLECTVEGTSNPNLYWYRQAAGRGLQLLFYSVGIGQISSEVPQNLSASRPQDRQFILSSKKLLLSDSGFYLCAWGSGTGYNEQFFGPGTRLTVL.

The chain joins TRBV5-1 to TRBJ1-1, with D perhaps TRBD1 (6 bases). The germline V gene encodes CDR1 SGHRS and CDR2 YFSETQ. The CDR3 has 16 amino acids. Between the trimmed V and J ends, which lost 4 bases and 0 bases, there was a span of 16 bases. In nucleotides, the CDR3 is TGCGCCAGCAGCATGAGGGGGATTCAGATGAACACTGAAGCTTTCTTT. This translates into CASSMRGIQMNTEAFF.

This chain joins TRBV4-1 and TRBJ2-3, with 7 bases identical to TRBD1. J gave up 4 bases and V 6 bases, and 13 bases lay outside the gene matches. The CDR3 runs 16 residues. Germline assignment: CDR1 MGHRA and CDR2 YSYEKL. The CDR3: CASRQSTTGIADTQYF. The CDR3 bases are TGCGCCAGCAGGCAGTCCACGACAGGGATAGCAGATACGCAGTATTTT.

This CDR3 is CASRYTGTGRGPNYGYTF. For the CDR3, the DNA is TGTGCCAGCAGGTACACAGGGACAGGGAGAGGGCCTAACTATGGCTACACCTTC. The rearrangement links TRBV3-1 (or the pseudogene TRBV3-2) to TRBJ1-2, with 9 bases identical to TRBD1. Germline-derived CDR1 and CDR2 are LGHDT and YNNKEL (reference sequence). Trimming cost V 6 bases and J 0 bases; bases outside gene matches: 14. The CDR3 sequence is 18 residues long.

This chain uses TRBV7-3 with TRBJ2-2; D unclear. The CDR3 is 13 amino acids. V was shortened by 2 bases and J by 7 bases, with 8 bases between the two germline ends. Germline CDR1 SGHTA, CDR2 FQGTGA. CDR3 coding DNA: TGTGCCAGCAGCTTAGCGGCGGACGGGGAGCTGTTTTTT. Translated, it gives CASSLAADGELFF.

The chain couples TRBV6-6 to TRBJ2-1; D call uncertain. The CDR3 has 11 amino acids. V lost 4 bases to trimming and J lost 5 bases, with 3 bases between them. Germline V lookup: CDR1 MNHNY, CDR2 SVGAGI (reference sequence). Here the CDR3 reads CASSSDNEQFF. The CDR3 nucleotides are TGTGCCAGCAGTTCGGACAATGAGCAGTTCTTC.

V is TRBV5-1 and J is TRBJ2-5; 12 bases line up with TRBD2. The CDR3 is made up of 15 amino acids. V was pared by 0 bases and J by 4 bases, with 1 base of the junction left unmatched. Germline V gene lookup returns CDR1 SGHRS and CDR2 YFSETQ. The DNA for the CDR3 is TGCGCCAGCAGCTTGGGACTAGCGGGAGTAGAGACCCAGTACTTC. Translating it yields CASSLGLAGVETQYF.

This chain joins TRBV28 and TRBJ2-1, with 10 bases fitting TRBD2. The CDR3 is made up of 15 amino acids. The ends lost 8 bases at V and 6 bases at J; junction bases unmatched: 10. The germline V gene has CDR1 MDHEN and CDR2 SYDVKM. CDR3 sequence: CASSLAGRGSNEQFF. CDR3 sequence (DNA): TGTGCCAGCTCACTAGCGGGGCGGGGAAGCAATGAGCAGTTCTTC.

The genes are TRBV10-3 and TRBJ1-1; D is unresolved. The CDR3 extends over 12 amino acids. CDR1 and CDR2 (germline): ENHRY, SYGVKD. V lost 8 bases to trimming and J lost 1 base, with 8 bases between them. CDR3 nucleotides: TGTGCCATCTCCGCCAGGAACACTGAAGCTTTCTTT. Its protein product is CAISARNTEAFF.

This sequence joins TRBV3-1 (or the pseudogene TRBV3-2) and TRBJ1-1, with D possibly matching TRBD1 (6 bases). Germline CDR1 LGHDT, CDR2 YNNKEL (reference sequence). The V gene lost 10 bases and the J gene lost 1 base, with 10 bases spanning the gap. CDR3 length equals 12 residues. In nucleotides, the CDR3 is TGTGCCACCTCCAGGGGGAACACTGAAGCTTTCTTT. This gives the protein CATSRGNTEAFF.

This clone appeared once. The chain recombines TRBV28 with TRBJ1-5; 7 bases align to TRBD1. Losses at the gene ends were 5 bases for V and 3 bases for J; bases not matched to a gene: 7. This CDR3 spans 15 amino acids. The germline V gene has CDR1 MDHEN and CDR2 SYDVKM. The CDR3 DNA is TGTGCCAGCAGTGTCCAGACAGGGACCAATCAGCCCCAGCATTTT. As protein: CASSVQTGTNQPQHF.

In this sample, this clone turned up once. The chain recombines TRBV19 with TRBJ2-7, with 8 positions matching TRBD2. This CDR3 spans 18 amino acids. Trimming took 1 base from V and 2 from J; bases not matched to a gene: 13. Germline V gene lookup returns CDR1 LNHDA and CDR2 SQIVND (reference sequence). The CDR3 DNA follows: TGTGCCAGTAGTATAGCGTCACCGAGCGGGAGCCGGGCCTACGAGCAGTACTTC. This gives the protein CASSIASPSGSRAYEQYF.

The chain carries TRBV2 and TRBJ1-6; 8 bases align to TRBD1. The J segment lost 7 bases and the V segment lost 11 bases, leaving 4 bases of the junction unmatched. The CDR3 covers 12 residues. The germline V gene has CDR1 SNHLY and CDR2 FYNNEI. In DNA, the CDR3 is TGTGCCGGGACAGGTCTGAATTCACCCCTCCACTTT. Translation: CAGTGLNSPLHF.

The chain has TRBV27 and TRBJ1-2; 7 bases agree with TRBD1. Germline V gives CDR1 MNHEY, CDR2 SMNVEV (reference sequence). Trimming removed 1 base from V and 4 bases from J; junction bases left unmatched: 6. This CDR3 has 15 amino acids. Here the CDR3 DNA reads TGTGCCAGCAGTTTATATCTCGGGACAGCCTATGGCTACACCTTC. Translated: CASSLYLGTAYGYTF.

J is TRBJ2-3 and V is TRBV9; D perhaps matches TRBD1 (5 bases). The germline V and J ends were trimmed by 4 bases and 2 bases, with 17 bases remaining between them. CDR1 and CDR2 (germline): SGDLS, YYNGEE. The CDR3 covers 16 residues. CDR3 DNA: TGTGCCAGCAGCCCCCTGGGGCAGGGTAACACAGATACGCAGTATTTT. Its protein product is CASSPLGQGNTDTQYF. The whole variable domain, remainder taken from reference TRBV9 and TRBJ2-3, is DSGVTQTPKHLITATGQRVTLRCSPRSGDLSVYWYQQSLDQGLQFLIQYYNGEERAKGNILERFSAQQFPDLHSELNLSSLELGDSALYFCASSPLGQGNTDTQYFGPGTRLTVL.

The chain has TRBV28 and TRBJ1-5; the match to TRBD1 covers 7 bases. The V segment lost 4 bases and the J segment 0 bases; nucleotides outside the gene matches: 6. Germline V gene lookup returns CDR1 MDHEN and CDR2 SYDVKM. The CDR3 loop spans 16 amino acids. CDR3 coding DNA: TGTGCCAGCAGTTCAGGAACAGGGGTTAGCAATCAGCCCCAGCATTTT. This translates into CASSSGTGVSNQPQHF.

This chain uses TRBV5-6 with TRBJ1-2, with 10 bases identical to TRBD1. V trimming: 0 bases; J trimming: 7 bases; junction bases outside the gene matches: 6. This CDR3 comprises 15 residues. Germline V lookup: CDR1 SGHDT, CDR2 YYEEEE. CDR3 nucleotide sequence: TGTGCCAGCAGCTTGGGACAGGGGGCTGGCGGTGGCTACACCTTC. The encoded protein is CASSLGQGAGGGYTF. The full variable domain, rest sourced from reference TRBV5-6 and TRBJ1-2, is DAGVTQSPTHLIKTRGQQVTLRCSPKSGHDTVSWYQQALGQGPQFIFQYYEEEERQRGNFPDRFSGHQFPNYSSELNVNALLLGDSALYLCASSLGQGAGGGYTFGSGTRLTVV.

The chain has TRBV7-3 and TRBJ1-6; 9 bases fit TRBD1. V lost 5 bases to trimming and J lost 10 bases; unmatched junction nucleotides: 12. Germline lookup yields CDR1 SGHTA and CDR2 FQGTGA. The CDR3 is 16 residues long. The CDR3 DNA is TGTGCCAGCAGCAAAACCGGGACAGGGAAGGGATCACCCCTCCACTTT. It codes for CASSKTGTGKGSPLHF.

The chain is built from TRBV3-1 (or the pseudogene TRBV3-2) and TRBJ1-3; D is unclear. V lost 2 bases and J 0 bases, leaving 11 bases between the germline ends. Germline CDR1 reads LGHDT; CDR2 reads YNNKEL (reference sequence). This CDR3 is built from 16 residues. Here the CDR3 reads CASSQQRLSSGNTIYF. The DNA of the CDR3 is TGTGCCAGCAGCCAACAGAGGCTTAGCTCTGGAAACACCATATATTTT.

The chain employs TRBV6-5 and TRBJ1-2, with D unresolved. The CDR3 is 13 residues long. Per germline, CDR1 MNHEY and CDR2 SVGAGI. V shed 3 bases and J shed 3 bases, with 8 bases lying between them. The chain's CDR3 is CASSYGRYYGYTF. CDR3 nucleotides: TGTGCCAGCAGTTATGGCAGATACTATGGCTACACCTTC.